This T cell receptor (beta chain) was sequenced during a study of radiotherapy plus CTLA-4 blockade in lung cancer. The assay was immunoSEQ multiplex PCR, and TCRdb's table has in-frame clones only and misses some. Of roughly 80,000 clones listed, 60% to 85% were seen once; the top ten hold 4%. The CDR3 has 14 amino acids. CDR1 and CDR2 (germline): MDHEN, SYDVKM. V was pared by 5 bases and J by 2 bases, with 10 bases between. Each patient with chemo-refractory metastatic non-small-cell lung cancer was treated with focal radiation plus CTLA-4 blockade using ipilimumab. Source: peripheral blood, taken from a patient treated with radiotherapy plus ipilimumab. The sequence was collected from a human donor with non-small cell lung cancer who had a partial response to radiotherapy plus ipilimumab. Some clones in this sample may be carry-over from other donors' samples. The chain couples TRBV28 to TRBJ1-5; D remains ambiguous. This CDR3 reads CASSPPSGNQPQHF. Written as DNA, the CDR3 is TGTGCCAGCAGTCCCCCCAGTGGCAATCAGCCCCAGCATTTT.